Included here is one T cell receptor beta chain sequence, with context. No antigen is known for it. Germline CDR1 is SGHRS and CDR2 is YFSETQ. The CDR3 sequence is 18 residues long. The J segment lost 5 bases and the V segment lost 0 bases, leaving 12 bases of the junction unmatched. This record comes from a study of siplizumab effects on memory and regulatory T cells. General observations from the study: Under siplizumab, alloreactive sequences traced to unstimulated CD4+ memory cells were significantly reduced. The study did not confirm that proliferating Tregs from siplizumab cultures were suppressive.

Assay: immunoSEQ multiplex PCR; the TCRdb copy retains only in-frame clones and omits some. The sample lists around 100,000 clones, about 90% seen once, with roughly 0.78% in the top ten. The J gene is TRBJ2-5, the V gene TRBV5-1; 11 bases agree with TRBD2. The clonotype was recovered from a human donor in good health. Sequencing was carried out using Tregs sorted from blood. CDR3 in DNA: TGCGCCAGCAGCTTGGGGCTAGCGGGAGGCCGGGACTATGAGACCCAGTACTTC. Translating it yields CASSLGLAGGRDYETQYF.